This T cell receptor (beta chain) originates from a study of T cell clusters in autoimmune cytopenias. TRB was amplified from 250 ng of peripheral blood genomic DNA per sample. TRB rearrangements were amplified by touch-down multiplex PCR with mixed TRB-A/B primers. Each CDR3 protein gets one entry in TCRdb, which reprocessed the multiplex PCR reads and gives no DNA. Seen in this sample are about 920 distinct CDR3 sequences; the ten most common clones hold roughly 50%. The CDR3 loop spans 14 amino acids. Germline V gives CDR1 LGHNA, CDR2 YSLEER. This sequence joins TRBV4-3 and TRBJ2-5; the D gene TCRdb calls, TRBD1, cannot be checked with no DNA. The specimen was peripheral blood. The sequence was obtained from a human donor with an autoimmune cytopenia or autoimmune hepatitis (not recorded which). The CDR3 spells CASSDFRGKETQYF.